The T cell receptor (beta chain) under discussion was sequenced for a study of CD8+CD57+ T cells in acquired aplastic anemia. Whole-study context: CD4+ and CD8+ cells, once sorted, gave DNA averaging about 3 ug.

This clonotype has ten or more counts. Flow cytometry had shown expanded CD8+CD57+ cells in the patients chosen for sequencing. Investigators profiled TCR beta VDJ and CDR3 from genomic DNA template. Each CDR3 protein is one row after TCRdb ran MiXCR on the reads. The table includes 110,000 or so distinct CDR3 sequences, about 50% detected once. Germline assignment: CDR1 MNHEY and CDR2 SVGAGI. The V gene lost 2 bases and the J gene lost 0 bases, with 4 bases spanning the gap. CDR3 length: 13 amino acids. The receptor was isolated from a human donor with aplastic anemia. This chain links TRBV6-5 with TRBJ1-1; unclear D gene. Material: sorted CD4+, CD8+, or CD8+CD57+ T cells (not recorded which) from PBMCs. The CDR3 coding sequence is TGTGCCAGCAGTTACGACGTGAACACTGAAGCTTTCTTT. Residues: CASSYDVNTEAFF.